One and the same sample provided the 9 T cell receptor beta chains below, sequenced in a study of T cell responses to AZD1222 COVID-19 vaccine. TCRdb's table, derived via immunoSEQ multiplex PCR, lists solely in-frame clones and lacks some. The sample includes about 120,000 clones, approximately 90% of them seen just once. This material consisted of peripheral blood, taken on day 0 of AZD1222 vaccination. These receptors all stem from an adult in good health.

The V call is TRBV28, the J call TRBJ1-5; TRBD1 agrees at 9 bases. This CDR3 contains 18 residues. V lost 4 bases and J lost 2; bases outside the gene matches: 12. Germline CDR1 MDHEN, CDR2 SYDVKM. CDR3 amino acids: CASSSWGQGAEGNQPQHF. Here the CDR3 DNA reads TGTGCCAGCAGTTCTTGGGGACAGGGCGCCGAAGGCAATCAGCCCCAGCATTTT.

Here the CDR3 reads CASSFTWDSLFPHNDTQYF. The CDR3 DNA sequence: TGTGCCAGCAGTTTTACCTGGGACAGTCTTTTCCCTCACAACGATACGCAGTATTTT. The chain recombines TRBV28 with TRBJ2-3; 7 bases agree with TRBD1. This CDR3 has 19 residues. The V and J ends lost 3 bases and 6 bases, in that order; junction bases with no gene match: 21. The germline V gene encodes CDR1 MDHEN and CDR2 SYDVKM. Variable domain in full (rest from reference TRBV28 and TRBJ2-3): DVKVTQSSRYLVKRTGEKVFLECVQDMDHENMFWYRQDPGLGLRLIYFSYDVKMKEKGDIPEGYSVSREKKERFSLILESASTNQTSMYLCASSFTWDSLFPHNDTQYFGPGTRLTVL.

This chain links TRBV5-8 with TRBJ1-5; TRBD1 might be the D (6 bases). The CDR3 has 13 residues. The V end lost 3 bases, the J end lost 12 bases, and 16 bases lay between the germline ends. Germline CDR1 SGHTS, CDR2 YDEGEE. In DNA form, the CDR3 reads TGTGCCAGCAGCTCAAGGGGGGACCGTGTCCAGCATTTT. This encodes CASSSRGDRVQHF.

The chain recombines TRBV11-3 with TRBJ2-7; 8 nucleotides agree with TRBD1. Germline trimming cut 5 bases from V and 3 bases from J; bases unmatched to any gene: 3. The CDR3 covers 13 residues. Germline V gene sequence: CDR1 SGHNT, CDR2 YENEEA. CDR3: CASSPGTGYEQYF. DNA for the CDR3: TGTGCCAGCAGCCCAGGGACAGGCTACGAGCAGTACTTC.

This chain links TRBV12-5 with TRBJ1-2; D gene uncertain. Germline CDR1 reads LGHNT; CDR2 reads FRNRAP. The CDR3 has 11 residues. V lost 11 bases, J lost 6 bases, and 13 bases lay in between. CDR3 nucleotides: TGTGCTGAGGGCACTACCGATGGCTACACCTTC. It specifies CAEGTTDGYTF.

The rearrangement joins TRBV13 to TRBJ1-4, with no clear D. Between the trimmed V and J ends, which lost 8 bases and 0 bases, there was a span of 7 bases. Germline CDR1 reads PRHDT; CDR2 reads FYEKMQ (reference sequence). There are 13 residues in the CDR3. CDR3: CASQEATNEKLFF. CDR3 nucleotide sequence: TGTGCCAGCCAGGAGGCAACTAATGAAAAACTGTTTTTT.

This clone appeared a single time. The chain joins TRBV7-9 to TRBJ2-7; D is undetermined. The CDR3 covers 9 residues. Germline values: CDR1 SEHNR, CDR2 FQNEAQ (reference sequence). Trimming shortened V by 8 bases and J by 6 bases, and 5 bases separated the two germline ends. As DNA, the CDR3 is TGTGCCAGCGGGGTCGAGCAGTACTTC. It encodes CASGVEQYF. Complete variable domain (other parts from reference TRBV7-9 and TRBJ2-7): DTGVSQNPRHKITKRGQNVTFRCDPISEHNRLYWYRQTLGQGPEFLTYFQNEAQLEKSRLLSDRFSAERPKGSFSTLEIQRTEQGDSAMYLCASGVEQYFGPGTRLTVT.

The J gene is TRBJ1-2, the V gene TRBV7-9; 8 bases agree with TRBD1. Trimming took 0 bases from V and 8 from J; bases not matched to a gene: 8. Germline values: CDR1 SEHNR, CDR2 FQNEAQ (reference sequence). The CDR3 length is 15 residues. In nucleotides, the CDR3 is TGTGCCAGCAGCTTAGCCGAGTGGACAGGGAGAGGCTACACCTTC. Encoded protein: CASSLAEWTGRGYTF.

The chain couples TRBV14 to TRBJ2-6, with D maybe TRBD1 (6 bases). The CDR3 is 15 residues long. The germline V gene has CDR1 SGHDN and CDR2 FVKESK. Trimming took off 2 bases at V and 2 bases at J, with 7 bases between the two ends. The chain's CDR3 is CASSQPGAGANVLTF. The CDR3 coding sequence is TGTGCCAGCAGCCAACCAGGGGCTGGGGCCAACGTCCTGACTTTC.